Listed below are T cell receptor beta chains from one sample, sequenced in a study of vaccination and CD4 T cells after COVID-19. The antigens for these receptors are not known. TCRdb re-derived calls from the PCR reads in MiXCR, one entry per CDR3 protein. The sample has around 26,000 distinct CDR3 sequences; about 61% are singletons. Specimen: CD4+ T cells from blood, cultured in vitro, collected after SARS-CoV-2 vaccination. The receptor set was obtained from a human donor who received a COVID-19 vaccine. CDR3s include the opening cysteine and the closing phenylalanine or tryptophan. D genes are given only for firm matches. Expanded clones are given a class, and other clones once, few, many or no size at all.

d_gene	j_gene	v_gene	abundance	CDR3aa	CDR3nt
.	TRBJ1-4	TRBV6-1	few	CASSEQGSTNEKLFF	TGTGCCAGCAGTGAGCAGGGATCGACTAATGAAAAACTGTTTTTT
TRBD1	TRBJ2-7	TRBV6-5	once	CASSFPGTGEQYF	TGTGCCAGCAGTTTTCCCGGGACAGGGGAGCAGTACTTC
.	TRBJ2-2	TRBV2	.	CASTDDRSFTGELFF	TGTGCCAGCACCGATGACAGGAGTTTCACCGGGGAGCTGTTTTTT
TRBD1	TRBJ1-5	TRBV7-9	.	CASSRGQGGNQPQHF	TGTGCCAGCAGCCGAGGGCAGGGGGGCAATCAGCCCCAGCATTTT
.	TRBJ1-2	TRBV24-1	few	CATSDWGGGGYTF	TGTGCCACCAGTGATTGGGGGGGTGGTGGCTACACCTTC
.	TRBJ1-1	TRBV19	.	CASNRQPPNTEAFF	TGTGCCAGTAACAGACAGCCTCCGAACACTGAAGCTTTCTTT
.	TRBJ1-1	TRBV2	.	CASRQGRGYMNTEAFF	TGTGCCAGCAGACAGGGTCGGGGATACATGAACACTGAAGCTTTCTTT
.	TRBJ2-3	TRBV7-6	.	CASSLVLGASTDTQYF	TGTGCCAGCAGCTTAGTACTGGGGGCAAGCACAGATACGCAGTATTTT
.	TRBJ1-6	TRBV27	.	CASTSGRLLNSPLHF	TGTGCCAGCACCTCAGGGAGACTTCTGAATTCACCCCTCCACTTT
.	TRBJ2-7	TRBV6-4	.	CASSESGGPAYEQYF	TGTGCCAGCAGTGAATCGGGGGGCCCTGCCTACGAGCAGTACTTC
TRBD1	TRBJ1-1	TRBV6-1	few	CASMEGAGTGGSEAFF	TGTGCCAGCATGGAAGGGGCCGGGACAGGGGGTTCTGAAGCTTTCTTT
.	TRBJ2-3	TRBV20-1	.	CSATELTSGADTQYF	TGCAGTGCTACAGAACTCACTTCAGGGGCAGATACGCAGTATTTT
TRBD2	TRBJ2-7	TRBV9	.	CASSVGTSGGFYEQYF	TGTGCCAGCAGCGTGGGGACTAGCGGGGGGTTTTACGAGCAGTACTTC
TRBD2	TRBJ2-7	TRBV12-3/TRBV12-4	.	CASSRTSGDEYEQYF	TGTGCCAGCAGCAGGACTAGCGGGGATGAATACGAGCAGTACTTC